This T cell receptor beta chain was sequenced in a study of T cells in Graves' hyperthyroidism and ophthalmopathy. Germline lookup yields CDR1 SEHNR and CDR2 FQNEAQ (reference sequence). V shed 8 bases and J shed 0 bases, with 13 bases lying between them. The CDR3 has 14 amino acids. General study points: Blood held most thyroid clonotypes expanded above 0.001 frequency.

Turning to this clonotype: Its specificity is unknown.

In patients aged 18 to 65, hyperthyroidism was newly diagnosed, with duration under 2 months. TCR beta CDR3 regions were amplified from RNA transcripts. HTBI primers were employed in a first-round RT-PCR of the TCR CDR3. TCRdb reprocessed the multiplex PCR reads with MiXCR, giving one entry per CDR3 protein. The sample has roughly 840,000 distinct CDR3 sequences; around 39% are singletons. The sequence was obtained from a man aged 18-30 years with Graves' hyperthyroidism. The source material was blood. The rearrangement links TRBV7-9 to TRBJ1-1; the D is unclear. The CDR3 DNA reads as TGTGCCAGCGCGTTACGGGAGATGAACACTGAAGCTTTCTTT. It specifies CASALREMNTEAFF.